This is a list of T cell receptor beta chains from one sample in a study of spatial heterogeneity in lung cancer. TCRdb reprocessed the 5' RACE reads with MiXCR, giving one entry per CDR3 protein. This sample has 110,000 or so distinct CDR3 sequences; about a tenth occur once, and the top ten carry 24%. The sequenced sample was PBMCs, obtained at follow-up. The receptor set was obtained from a female donor with early-stage non-small cell lung cancer. Each CDR3 is given with its conserved first and last residue. D genes are given only for firm matches. The size of a clone is reported for some rows only, either as once, few or many, or as a class for expanded clones.

TRBV14,TRBD2,-,TRBJ2-5,TGTGCCAGCAGCTCGCGGACTAGCAGGGGGACCCAGTACTTC,CASSSRTSRGTQYF
TRBV29-1,-,few,TRBJ1-2,TGCAGCGTTGTGGGGCAGGGGCATGGCTACACCTTC,CSVVGQGHGYTF
TRBV10-3,-,-,TRBJ1-2,TGTGCCATCAGTGAGTCGGCGGTGGTATCCATGGAGGGCACCTTC,CAISESAVVSMEGTF
TRBV5-1,TRBD2,-,TRBJ2-3,TGCGCCAGCAGCCCCCTGCTAGCGGGAGGAAATACGCAGTATTTT,CASSPLLAGGNTQYF
TRBV24-1,-,few,TRBJ2-5,TGTGCCACCAGTGATACCTTAGCTCAAGAGACCCAGTACTTC,CATSDTLAQETQYF
TRBV3-1,TRBD1,few,TRBJ2-2,TGTGCCAGCAGCCGGACAGGGACCGACGGGGAGCTGTTTTTT,CASSRTGTDGELFF
TRBV6-2/TRBV6-3,-,-,TRBJ1-1,TGTGCCAGCAGTTTCCATGAGGGACGGATGAACACTGAAGCTTTCTTT,CASSFHEGRMNTEAFF
TRBV5-1,TRBD2,few,TRBJ2-7,TGCGCCAGCAGCTCCAGGGGAACTAGCGGGAGTGGCGAGCAGTACTTC,CASSSRGTSGSGEQYF
TRBV7-2,-,few,TRBJ1-1,TGTGCCAGCACCTTCCCTCAACGGACAGTTCAAGCTTTCTTT,CASTFPQRTVQAFF
TRBV9,TRBD1,many,TRBJ2-1,TGTGCCAGCAGCACCAGAACGGACAGGGTTTGGATCAATGAGCAGTTCTTC,CASSTRTDRVWINEQFF
TRBV7-9,-,-,TRBJ1-1,TGTGCCAGCAGCTTCCAGGAGAACACTGAAGCTTTCTTT,CASSFQENTEAFF
TRBV6-2/TRBV6-3,-,-,TRBJ1-2,TGTGCCAGCGGAGGAAACGGACAGAACTATGGCTACACCTTC,CASGGNGQNYGYTF
TRBV5-4,-,few,TRBJ1-1,TGTGCCAGCAGCTTGGAGCGGGTTGTGAACACTGAAGCTTTCTTT,CASSLERVVNTEAFF
TRBV20-1,TRBD2,-,TRBJ2-1,TGCAGTGCCCCCGGGACTAGCGGGAGTTCCGGGAATGAGCAGTTCTTC,CSAPGTSGSSGNEQFF
TRBV5-6,-,many,TRBJ1-1,TGTGCCAGCAGACTCCCGGGACAAAGTTTTGAAGCTTTCTTT,CASRLPGQSFEAFF
TRBV9,TRBD2,few,TRBJ2-1,TGTGCCAGCAGCATCACCGGGACTAGCGGGGGACTGGGGGAGCAGTTCTTC,CASSITGTSGGLGEQFF
TRBV27,TRBD2,few,TRBJ2-1,TGTGCCAGCAGGAGACCCATAGCGGGAGGGTCCTACAATGAGCAGTTCTTC,CASRRPIAGGSYNEQFF
TRBV24-1,-,-,TRBJ2-5,TGTGCCACCATGGCCGGGGGTCTAGAGACCCAGTACTTC,CATMAGGLETQYF
TRBV7-6,TRBD2,-,TRBJ2-5,TGTGCCAGCAGCTTAGTACTAGCGGGAGGCGGTCCTCAAGAGACCCAGTACTTC,CASSLVLAGGGPQETQYF
TRBV2,-,many,TRBJ2-7,TGTGCCAGCAAGGGCATGGCAGCCACCTACGAGCAGTACTTC,CASKGMAATYEQYF
TRBV3-1,-,few,TRBJ2-1,TGTGCCAGCAGCCAATCGTCCCTGAACTACAATGAGCAGTTCTTC,CASSQSSLNYNEQFF
TRBV28,-,many,TRBJ2-7,TGTGCCAGCAGTTTGGGCGAAGGCCTCCCACGGGAGCAGTACTTC,CASSLGEGLPREQYF
TRBV5-1,-,many,TRBJ2-2,TGCGCCAGCAGCTTGGCCGAGGCAGGGCTTGACACCGGGGAGCTGTTTTTT,CASSLAEAGLDTGELFF
TRBV25-1,-,-,TRBJ1-3,TGTGCCAGCAGTGAATGGACTGCTACGGGAAACACCATATATTTT,CASSEWTATGNTIYF
TRBV28,-,many,TRBJ1-5,TGTGCCAGCAGTTTTCAGGGTTATAGCAATCAGCCCCAGCATTTT,CASSFQGYSNQPQHF
TRBV30,TRBD1,few,TRBJ1-6,TGTGCCTGGAGTAGAGTACAGGGGGCAAATTCACCCCTCCACTTT,CAWSRVQGANSPLHF
TRBV2,-,few,TRBJ1-4,TGTGCCAGCAGTGCAGGAGCCTCAACTAATGAAAAACTGTTTTTT,CASSAGASTNEKLFF
TRBV6-4,TRBD2,-,TRBJ2-3,TGTGCCAGCAGTCACACCCTTCTAGCGGCAGTAAGTTGTACGCAGTATTTT,CASSHTLLAAVSCTQYF
TRBV6-1,TRBD2,-,TRBJ2-3,TGTGCCAGCAGAGTTGAGCGGGAGCTACGAAATACGCAGTATTTT,CASRVERELRNTQYF
TRBV6-5,TRBD2,many,TRBJ2-5,TGTGCCAGCATTTTGCGGGAGGGAGAGACCCAGTACTTC,CASILREGETQYF
TRBV7-9,-,many,TRBJ2-4,TGTGCCAGCAGCCCGCGTCCTGGGGGGAGAGTAGCCAAAAACATTCAGTACTTC,CASSPRPGGRVAKNIQYF